Listed here are 10 T cell receptor beta chains from one sample, sequenced in a study of OX40 agonist ivuxolimab in advanced cancers. Libraries were prepared by immunoSEQ multiplex PCR; TCRdb keeps only in-frame clonotypes and omits some of them. This table holds tens of thousands of clones, 88% found once. Sequencing was performed on CD4+ or CD8+ T cells sorted from blood, taken in a trial of the OX40 agonist ivuxolimab. The receptors were gathered from an adult with an advanced solid tumor such as melanoma, head and neck, liver or kidney cancer.

The chain combines TRBV19 with TRBJ2-2, with 7 positions matching TRBD2. Germline values: CDR1 LNHDA, CDR2 SQIVND (reference sequence). This CDR3 region has 14 residues. With V trimmed by 6 bases and J by 1 base, 2 bases remained unmatched. CDR3 protein: CASSPGGNTGELFF. The DNA of the CDR3 is TGTGCCAGTAGCCCGGGAGGGAACACCGGGGAGCTGTTTTTT.

The chain joins TRBV5-5 to TRBJ2-1; no definite D call. V lost 7 bases and J lost 6, with 20 bases in between. From germline, CDR1 is SGHKS and CDR2 YYEKEE (reference sequence). The CDR3 has 15 amino acids. The CDR3 nucleotides are TGTGCCAGCCTGGAGTGGCAGGATGTCCTCAATGAGCAGTTCTTC. Residues: CASLEWQDVLNEQFF.

This rearrangement joins TRBV5-1 to TRBJ2-1; unclear D gene. Germline V CDR1 and CDR2: SGHRS, YFSETQ. Trimming left V 5 bases short and J 2 bases short, with 8 bases between. The CDR3 runs 13 residues. CDR3 protein: CASSVGPYNEQFF. For the CDR3, the DNA is TGCGCCAGCAGTGTAGGGCCCTACAATGAGCAGTTCTTC. The variable domain in full, completed from reference TRBV5-1 and TRBJ2-1, reads KAGVTQTPRYLIKTRGQQVTLSCSPISGHRSVSWYQQTPGQGLQFLFEYFSETQRNKGNFPGRFSGRQFSNSRSEMNVSTLELGDSALYLCASSVGPYNEQFFGPGTRLTVL.

The rearrangement uses TRBV23-1 and TRBJ2-2, with D maybe TRBD1 (6 bases). TRBV23-1 belongs to the ORF category, with a function that is uncertain. V was trimmed by 9 bases and J by 4 bases, leaving 24 bases between them. The CDR3 covers 17 residues. CDR3 sequence reads: CARLGTLRWGITGELFF. The CDR3 DNA sequence: TGCGCCAGACTCGGGACACTACGATGGGGTATCACCGGGGAGCTGTTTTTT.

The count of this clone is one. The chain has TRBV28 and TRBJ2-1; 8 nucleotides agree with TRBD2. The CDR3 extends over 14 amino acids. V lost 6 bases to trimming and J lost 5 bases; unmatched junction nucleotides: 6. Germline assignment: CDR1 MDHEN and CDR2 SYDVKM. The CDR3 loop is CASSPSGGHNEQFF. The CDR3, as DNA: TGTGCCAGCAGCCCCAGCGGGGGACACAATGAGCAGTTCTTC.

This clone was found a few times. V is TRBV19 and J is TRBJ1-2; unclear D gene. Germline lookup yields CDR1 LNHDA and CDR2 SQIVND (reference sequence). The V end was cut by 6 bases, the J end by 8 bases, with 10 bases between. The CDR3 length is 11 residues. CDR3 amino acids: CASRSYSGYTF. CDR3 nucleotide sequence: TGTGCCAGTAGATCATACAGCGGCTACACCTTC.

The V gene is TRBV18, the J gene TRBJ2-2, with D perhaps given as TRBD1 or TRBD2 (5 bases each). V was clipped by 4 bases and J by 2 bases, with 8 bases between them. The CDR3 is made up of 14 amino acids. The germline CDR1 and CDR2 sequences are KGHSH and LQKENI. Written as DNA, the CDR3 is TGTGCCAGCTCACAGGGGAGTAACACCGGGGAGCTGTTTTTT. Its protein is CASSQGSNTGELFF.

The rearrangement links TRBV25-1 to TRBJ2-5; D ambiguous. V lost 2 bases, J lost 2 bases, and 9 bases lay in between. Germline lookup yields CDR1 MGHDK and CDR2 SYGVNS. The CDR3 loop spans 14 amino acids. The DNA of the CDR3 is TGTGCCAGCAGTGAACCCCAGGTACAAGAGACCCAGTACTTC. It specifies CASSEPQVQETQYF.

This chain joins TRBV5-1 and TRBJ2-6, with 7 bases aligning to TRBD1. V lost 2 bases and J lost 2; bases outside the gene matches: 10. The CDR3 runs 18 residues. Germline CDR1 is SGHRS and CDR2 is YFSETQ. DNA for the CDR3: TGCGCCAGCAGCTTAAATACAGGGGTATCAACTGGGGCCAACGTCCTGACTTTC. Protein product: CASSLNTGVSTGANVLTF.

This chain links TRBV6-6 with TRBJ2-1; D ambiguous. Per germline, CDR1 MNHNY and CDR2 SVGAGI (reference sequence). The V end lost 0 bases, the J end lost 9 bases, and 9 bases lay between the germline ends. CDR3 length: 13 residues. CDR3 bases: TGTGCCAGCAGTTACTCCCTGGAAGGTGAGCAGTTCTTC. As protein: CASSYSLEGEQFF.